The 10 T cell receptor beta chains below come from one sample, sequenced in a study of regulatory T cells in long-lasting Graves disease (dated by TCRdb to the early 2020s). Library prep was done by multiplex PCR. Sequenced on an Illumina HiSeq 4000. CDR3 regions were amplified by Arm-PCR with iRepertoire HTBI primers to construct TCR beta libraries. TCRdb applied fastp at Q25 and MiXCR to the public reads, then kept only in-frame beta chains. When rows share a CDR3 protein, they turn into one entry using the most common DNA and genes. The sample table lists 530,000 or so distinct CDR3 sequences, about 16% of them with a count of one. Jointly, the top ten make up approximately 12% of the sample. The sample's time point, from its label and the paper: newly diagnosed GD, antithyroid drugs for less than 3 months. RNA was extracted from PBMCs in TRIzol for both TCR sequencing and RNA sequencing. The same data also contributed to another study, on T cells in Graves' hyperthyroidism and ophthalmopathy.

This sample comprised peripheral blood mononuclear cells (PBMCs), obtained at new diagnosis, from a patient treated with antithyroid drugs. The source is a man between 18 and 29 years old with Graves disease. Donor details come from another sample of the same person, matched by shared clones.

This clonotype was counted a few times. The J gene is TRBJ1-5, the V gene TRBV6-5, with a possible D match to TRBD1 (6 bases). Germline CDR1 is MNHEY and CDR2 is SVGAGI. This CDR3 is 15 amino acids long. V dropped 2 bases and J dropped 4 bases, with 12 bases sitting between them. DNA of the CDR3: TGTGCCAGCAGTTACGGAACAGGGCGGAATCAGCCCCAGCATTTT. It encodes CASSYGTGRNQPQHF.

This chain links TRBV9 with TRBJ2-3; maybe TRBD1 (6 bases). Germline lookup yields CDR1 SGDLS and CDR2 YYNGEE. CDR3 size: 15 residues. V was cut by 0 bases and J by 4 bases, with 12 bases left in between. Here the CDR3 reads CASSVAGANPDTQYF. Written as DNA, the CDR3 is TGTGCCAGCAGCGTAGCAGGGGCCAATCCAGATACGCAGTATTTT.

The sample holds many counts of this clonotype. The chain links TRBV12-3 or TRBV12-4 to TRBJ2-7; either TRBD1 or TRBD2 may supply D (5 bases each). V gave up 4 bases and J gave up 6 bases, with 10 bases separating them. The CDR3 contains 12 residues. This CDR3 is CASSSGRREQYF. The CDR3 nucleotides are TGTGCCAGCAGTTCGGGACGACGCGAGCAGTACTTC.

This clonotype was counted at least ten times. The chain carries TRBV20-1 and TRBJ2-5; 8 positions agree with TRBD2. CDR3 length equals 14 residues. Unmatched junction bases numbered 7, after V lost 3 bases and J lost 4 bases. Germline CDR1 DFQATT, CDR2 SNEGSKA (reference sequence). This chain's CDR3 is CSASERESRETQYF. CDR3 in DNA: TGCAGTGCTAGTGAGCGGGAGAGCCGAGAGACCCAGTACTTC.

This clonotype was seen repeatedly, ten times or more. The chain links TRBV4-1 to TRBJ2-1; 11 bases are a match to TRBD2. The junction had 6 bases not matched to a gene; V was cut back by 7 bases and J by 7 bases. This CDR3 has 14 residues. CDR1 and CDR2 (germline): MGHRA, YSYEKL. CDR3 protein: CASTDSSGRNEQFF. Here the CDR3 DNA reads TGCGCCAGCACGGACTCTAGCGGGAGGAATGAGCAGTTCTTC.

The chain has TRBV20-1 and TRBJ2-5, with TRBD2 as a possible D gene (6 bases). The V and J ends lost 3 bases and 5 bases respectively, with 13 bases between them. This CDR3 spans 13 amino acids. Germline values: CDR1 DFQATT, CDR2 SNEGSKA (reference sequence). The CDR3 region has the DNA TGCAGTGCTAGCGGGAGTACTGGCGAGACCCAGTACTTC. It specifies CSASGSTGETQYF.

This clonotype appeared many times. This rearrangement joins TRBV2 to TRBJ2-5; D gene unclear. V shed 5 bases and J shed 2 bases, with 18 bases lying between them. CDR1 and CDR2 from the germline V gene are SNHLY and FYNNEI. This CDR3 region has 16 residues. The CDR3 DNA reads TGTGCCAGCAGTTTCATGCCGTCACCACCTCAAGAGACCCAGTACTTC. Encoded protein: CASSFMPSPPQETQYF.

V usage is TRBV5-6 and J usage is TRBJ2-7, with D possibly matching TRBD2 (6 bases). Germline V gene sequence: CDR1 SGHDT, CDR2 YYEEEE. This CDR3 contains 17 residues. The V gene lost 0 bases and the J gene lost 2 bases, with 18 bases spanning the gap. In nucleotides, the CDR3 is TGTGCCAGCAGCTTGGCTGGTCGGGAGTATCTAACCTACGAGCAGTACTTC. This encodes CASSLAGREYLTYEQYF.

This clonotype was observed at least ten times. V and J are TRBV12-3 or TRBV12-4 and TRBJ2-7, with 8 bases identical to TRBD1. With V trimmed by 3 bases and J by 10 bases, 5 bases remained unmatched. The length of the CDR3 is 12 residues. CDR3 nucleotides: TGTGCCAGCAGTTTCTCAGGGGGCAGTCAGTACTTC. This translates into CASSFSGGSQYF.

This clonotype was counted only a few times. The gene calls are TRBV5-5 and TRBJ1-4; 11 bases are a match to TRBD1. The germline V gene encodes CDR1 SGHKS and CDR2 YYEKEE (reference sequence). After removal of 4 bases from V and 7 bases from J, the junction contained 3 bases not matched to a gene. CDR3 length equals 14 residues. CDR3 nucleotide sequence: TGTGCCAGCAGCAAGGACAGGGGGCTTGAAAAACTGTTTTTT. Residues: CASSKDRGLEKLFF.